This T cell receptor beta chain stems from a study of human T cells and chemical hapten exposure. In the study overall: Variability of per-sample TCR yields stemmed mainly from small differences in pooled library volume.

The study's findings and limits: TCRs above 1 in 1000 frequency stayed constant with DPC sensitization.

Individual cDNA molecules had unique molecular identifiers attached to them by the library. As handled by the study authors: Individual samples carried between about 23,224 and 750,000 TCRs, with 95,638 as the median. TCRdb passed the RACE reads through MiXCR, listing each CDR3 protein once. None of the V and J calls come from the authors' own analysis; TCRdb made them. Counted here are about 45,000 distinct CDR3 sequences, roughly 4.5% occurring once; the ten biggest clones make up under 7%. Indicated time point: healthy volunteer bleed at 2 weeks. The authors extracted total RNA from unfractionated whole blood. This clonotype has at least ten counts. Its antigen is currently unknown. This TCR was sampled from a human donor in good health. Some clones in this sample may be carry-over from other donors' samples. Source material: whole blood.

This chain's CDR3 is CSARTGISGNTIYF. CDR3 nucleotide sequence: TGCAGTGCTAGGACAGGGATCTCTGGAAACACCATATATTTT. V gene TRBV20-1 combines with J gene TRBJ1-3; the match to TRBD1 covers 7 bases. V dropped 3 bases and J dropped 0; count of bases not matched to a gene: 2. CDR1 is DFQATT, CDR2 SNEGSKA, per germline (reference sequence). The CDR3 extends over 14 amino acids.